This is a list of T cell receptor beta chains from one sample in a study of TIL therapy for anti-PD-1-resistant metastatic lung cancer. Repertoires were generated with immunoSEQ multiplex PCR, while TCRdb's copy carries only in-frame clones and drops some. The table lists tens of thousands of clones, around 87% of them singletons. The sequenced sample was blood, obtained at baseline. The receptors originated from a person aged 25-79 years with non-small cell lung cancer. Each CDR3 is given with its conserved first and last residue. Size tells how often a clone was seen (once, few, many) or the class of an expanded clone, and some rows leave it out.

TRBJ2-5	once	TRBV5-4	CASSPGTAQETQYF
TRBJ1-2	NA	TRBV28	CASILAGLNYGYTF
TRBJ1-6	NA	TRBV27	CASSFDRGGGNNSPLHF
TRBJ2-1	NA	TRBV4-2	CASSPGLAGGPGYNEQFF
TRBJ2-3	NA	TRBV14	CASSQAQGDTQYF
TRBJ1-1	NA	TRBV28	CASSLYPTEAFF
TRBJ2-7	NA	TRBV2	CASRVGQGALYEQYF
TRBJ2-1	NA	TRBV6-2/TRBV6-3	CASSLWGQLSYNEQFF
TRBJ1-1	NA	TRBV7-9	CASSLAGSGVTEAFF
TRBJ1-5	few	TRBV5-1	CASSLEGGRGQPQHF
TRBJ2-7	NA	TRBV27	CASSFLDEQYF
TRBJ1-5	few	TRBV19	CASIGRDVNQPQHF
TRBJ2-7	NA	TRBV27	CASSLGQSAAEQYF
TRBJ2-1	NA	TRBV20-1	CSASSSVSGNEQFF
TRBJ2-7	NA	TRBV6-5	CASSLRASGRVEQYF
TRBJ2-7	NA	TRBV4-1	CASSLEYKKVHEQYF
TRBJ1-2	few	TRBV7-9	CASRGQGADGYTF
TRBJ2-2	NA	TRBV9	CASSINPEGLAGELFF
TRBJ2-3	NA	TRBV10-2	CASSEWLAGVTSTDTQYF
TRBJ1-2	NA	TRBV18	CASSPGTGQDYGYTF
TRBJ1-1	NA	TRBV4-1	CASSSGSTGVNTEAFF
TRBJ1-3	NA	TRBV11-2	CASSQGAPSGNTIYF
TRBJ2-3	NA	TRBV5-1	CASSSWTSTDTQYF
TRBJ1-2	once	TRBV7-2	CASSESTGNYGYTF
TRBJ2-7	few	TRBV6-5	CASRRPGHKIYEQYF
TRBJ2-1	NA	TRBV11-2	CASSLGGGYNEQFF
TRBJ2-3	NA	TRBV4-2	CASSQGYQRGGLNTQYF
TRBJ2-7	NA	TRBV5-8	CASSLAASRKGAYEQYF
TRBJ1-1	NA	TRBV20-1	CSAFSPLAFF
TRBJ2-1	NA	TRBV7-7	CASSPRQGPDNEQFF
TRBJ1-2	NA	TRBV28	CASQWDVGQGNYGYTF
TRBJ1-6	once	TRBV30	CAWGSYNSPLHF
TRBJ1-5	NA	TRBV21-1	CASSDRGDKGGNQPQHF
TRBJ1-2	NA	TRBV24-1	CATSKPTIGGDYGYTF
TRBJ1-1	NA	TRBV27	CASGAGSYWAFF
TRBJ2-3	NA	TRBV9	CASSVEGHSSTDTQYF
TRBJ2-1	NA	TRBV4-2	CASSPHALAEIYNEQFF
TRBJ2-5	NA	TRBV5-6	CASSSGSHLQETQYF
TRBJ2-1	NA	TRBV13	CASSRTSGGTDEQFF